This T cell receptor (beta chain) was retrieved from a study of CD8+ T cells in alopecia areata. Turning to the study itself: For the treated group, dosing was oral tofacitinib at 5 to 10 mg twice daily.

Notes on the study in general: Throughout tofacitinib, many expanded lesional clones continued to persist in scalp and blood. Among the 100 top clones, expanded CD8+ clones, like scalp clonality, were significantly decreased by tofacitinib.

With regard to this clone: Its antigen remains unknown.

CDR1 and CDR2 (germline): SGDLS, YYNGEE. This CDR3 region has 17 residues. The V gene end was trimmed by 0 bases and the J gene end by 7 bases; junction bases not matched to a gene: 10. The authors extracted RNA and reverse transcribed it into cDNA as the sequencing template. Sequencing used immunoSEQ multiplex PCR; TCRdb keeps in-frame clones, though not all of them. The table shows some 130,000 clones, with roughly 50% occurring only once. Treatment defined: oral pan-JAK inhibitor, 5-10 mg twice daily. This TCR was recovered from a human donor with alopecia areata. The sequencing used CD8+ T cells sorted from blood, collected at week 4, from a patient treated with tofacitinib. The chain carries TRBV9 and TRBJ2-1, with TRBD2 matching 10 bases. The CDR3 sequence is CASSVASLAGTGNEQFF. Written as DNA, the CDR3 is TGTGCCAGCAGCGTAGCTTCACTAGCGGGGACGGGGAATGAGCAGTTCTTC.